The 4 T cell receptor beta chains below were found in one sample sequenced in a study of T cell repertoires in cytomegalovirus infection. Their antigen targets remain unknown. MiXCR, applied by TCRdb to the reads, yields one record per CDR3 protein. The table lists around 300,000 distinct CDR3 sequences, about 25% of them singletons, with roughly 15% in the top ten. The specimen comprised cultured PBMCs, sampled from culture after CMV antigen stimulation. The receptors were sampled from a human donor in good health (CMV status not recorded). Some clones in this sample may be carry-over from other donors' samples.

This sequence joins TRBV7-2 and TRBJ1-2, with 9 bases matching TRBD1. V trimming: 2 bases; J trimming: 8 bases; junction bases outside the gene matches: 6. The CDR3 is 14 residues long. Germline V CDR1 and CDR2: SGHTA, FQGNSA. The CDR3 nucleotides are TGTGCCAGCAGCTTAAGCGGGACAGGGCTGGGCTACACCTTC. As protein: CASSLSGTGLGYTF.

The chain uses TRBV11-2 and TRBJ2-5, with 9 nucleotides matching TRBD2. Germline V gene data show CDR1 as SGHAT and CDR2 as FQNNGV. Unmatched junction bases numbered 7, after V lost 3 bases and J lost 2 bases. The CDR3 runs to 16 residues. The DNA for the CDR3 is TGTGCCAGCAGCTTTCTTAGCGGGAGCTTACAAGAGACCCAGTACTTC. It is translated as CASSFLSGSLQETQYF.

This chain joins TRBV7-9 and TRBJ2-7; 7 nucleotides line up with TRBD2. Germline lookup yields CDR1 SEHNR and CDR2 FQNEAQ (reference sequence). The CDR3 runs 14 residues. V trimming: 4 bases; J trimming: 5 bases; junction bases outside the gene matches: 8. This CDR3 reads CASSSRESFNEQYV. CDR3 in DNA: TGTGCCAGCAGCTCGCGGGAGTCGTTCAACGAGCAGTACGTC.

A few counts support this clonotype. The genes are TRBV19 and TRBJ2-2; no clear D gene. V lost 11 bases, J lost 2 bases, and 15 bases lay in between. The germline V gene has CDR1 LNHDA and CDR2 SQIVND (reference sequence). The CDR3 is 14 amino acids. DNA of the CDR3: TGTGCCCCCCCGCCCGGCGGAAACACCGGGGAGCTGTTTTTT. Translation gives CAPPPGGNTGELFF.